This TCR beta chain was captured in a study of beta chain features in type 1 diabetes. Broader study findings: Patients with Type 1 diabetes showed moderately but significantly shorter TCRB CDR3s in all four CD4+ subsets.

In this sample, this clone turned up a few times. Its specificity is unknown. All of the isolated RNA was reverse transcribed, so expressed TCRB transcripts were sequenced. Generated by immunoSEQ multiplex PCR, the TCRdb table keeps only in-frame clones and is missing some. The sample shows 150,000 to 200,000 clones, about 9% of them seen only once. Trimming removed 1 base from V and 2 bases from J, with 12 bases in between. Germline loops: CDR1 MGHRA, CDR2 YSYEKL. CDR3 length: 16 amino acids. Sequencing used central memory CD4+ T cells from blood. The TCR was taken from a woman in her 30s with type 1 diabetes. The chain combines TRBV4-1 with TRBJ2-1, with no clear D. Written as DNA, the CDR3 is TGCGCCAGCAGCCAAGTACACCCTCTGGCCTACAATGAGCAGTTCTTC. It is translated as CASSQVHPLAYNEQFF.